Presented here are 25 T cell receptor beta chains from one specimen sequenced in a study of T cell responses to AZD1222 COVID-19 vaccine. The protocol was immunoSEQ multiplex PCR, while the TCRdb copy is restricted to in-frame clones and leaves out a portion. The sample has 95,000 to 150,000 clones, 75% to 90% seen once. The specimen was peripheral blood, collected on day 0 of MenACWY control vaccination. Source of these receptors: an adult in good health.

The chain joins TRBV4-2 to TRBJ2-5; 10 bases map to TRBD2. V lost 1 base to trimming and J lost 0 bases; unmatched junction nucleotides: 8. From germline, CDR1 is LGHNA and CDR2 YNFKEQ. The CDR3 length is 18 residues. CDR3 region: CASSQGGLAGGYQETQYF. DNA for the CDR3: TGTGCCAGCAGCCAAGGGGGGTTAGCGGGAGGCTACCAAGAGACCCAGTACTTC.

The chain is built from TRBV5-1 and TRBJ2-7, with 10 bases identical to TRBD2. CDR3 length: 16 amino acids. J gave up 2 bases and V 0 bases, and 5 bases lay outside the gene matches. Germline loops: CDR1 SGHRS, CDR2 YFSETQ. CDR3 sequence reads: CASSLARTSGPYEQYF. CDR3 nucleotides: TGCGCCAGCAGCTTGGCCCGGACTAGCGGCCCCTACGAGCAGTACTTC. Using reference TRBV5-1 and TRBJ2-7 for the parts outside the CDR3, the full variable domain is KAGVTQTPRYLIKTRGQQVTLSCSPISGHRSVSWYQQTPGQGLQFLFEYFSETQRNKGNFPGRFSGRQFSNSRSEMNVSTLELGDSALYLCASSLARTSGPYEQYFGPGTRLTVT.

This chain connects TRBV5-4 to TRBJ2-2; 10 bases align to TRBD2. The CDR3 has 15 amino acids. CDR1 SGHNT and CDR2 YYREEE come from the germline V gene (reference sequence). V shed 6 bases, J shed 5 bases, and the junction held 7 bases outside the gene matches. DNA of the CDR3: TGTGCCAGCAAAAACCTAGCGGGAGTTACCGGGGAGCTGTTTTTT. Amino acid sequence: CASKNLAGVTGELFF.

CDR3 in DNA: TGTGCCAGCAGTGTCCCCGGGGGAGGGGGCCGCTATGGCTACACCTTC. This gives the protein CASSVPGGGGRYGYTF. V is TRBV6-4 and J is TRBJ1-2, with 7 bases matching TRBD1. V shed 4 bases and J 4 bases; nucleotides not matched to a gene: 12. This CDR3 comprises 16 residues. The germline gives CDR1 MRHNA, CDR2 SNTAGT.

As DNA, the CDR3 is TGTGCCAGTAGTATCAGTACTAGTCCCGGATACGAGCAGTACTTC. Its protein is CASSISTSPGYEQYF. This rearrangement joins TRBV19 to TRBJ2-7; D is perhaps TRBD2 (5 bases). The length of the CDR3 is 15 residues. The ends were cut back, 3 bases at V and 4 bases at J, with 16 bases in the middle. Germline loops: CDR1 LNHDA, CDR2 SQIVND (reference sequence).

Comments on this clone: Other DNA sequences in the sample encode the same CDR3. The CDR3 here is CASSQAGNTEAFF. The DNA for the CDR3 is TGTGCCAGCAGCCAAGCAGGGAACACTGAAGCTTTCTTT. V and J are TRBV3-1 (or the pseudogene TRBV3-2) and TRBJ1-1; unclear D gene. V lost 1 base, J lost 1 base, and 4 bases lay in between. The CDR3 spans 13 residues. Germline lookup yields CDR1 LGHDT and CDR2 YNNKEL (reference sequence).

The CDR3 loop reads CASTIGGEQFF. CDR3 in DNA: TGCGCCAGCACCATCGGTGGGGAGCAGTTCTTC. The J gene is TRBJ2-1, the V gene TRBV5-1, with D uncertain. The CDR3 is 11 amino acids. Germline V gives CDR1 SGHRS, CDR2 YFSETQ. The V end was cut by 6 bases, the J end by 10 bases, with 11 bases between.

CDR3 amino acids: CASSSQLAGDYNEQFF. CDR3 sequence (DNA): TGTGCCAGCAGTTCCCAACTAGCGGGAGACTACAATGAGCAGTTCTTC. The chain uses TRBV6-2 or TRBV6-3 and TRBJ2-1; TRBD2 agrees at 11 bases. The CDR3 runs 16 residues. Trimming took 4 bases from V and 3 from J; bases not matched to a gene: 5. In germline, CDR1 is MNHEY, CDR2 SVGEGT.

To note about this clone: The sample contains more than one DNA sequence encoding this CDR3. J is TRBJ2-3 and V is TRBV10-3; tentatively, D is TRBD2 (5 bases). The CDR3 loop spans 12 amino acids. V lost 8 bases, J lost 0 bases, and 6 bases lay in between. Germline lookup yields CDR1 ENHRY and CDR2 SYGVKD. The CDR3 is CAIRTSTDTQYF. CDR3 in DNA: TGTGCCATCCGGACTAGCACAGATACGCAGTATTTT.

V usage is TRBV5-4 and J usage is TRBJ2-7; possible D gene TRBD2, 5 bases. With 4 bases removed from V and 4 bases from J, the gap between germline ends came to 21 bases. Per the germline V gene, CDR1 is SGHNT and CDR2 is YYREEE (reference sequence). This CDR3 has 16 amino acids. The CDR3 DNA sequence: TGTGCCAGCAGCCGCGACCCACCATTGGGAGCGTACGAGCAGTACTTC. It is translated as CASSRDPPLGAYEQYF.

The J gene is TRBJ2-5, the V gene TRBV6-5; D uncertain. The CDR3 is made up of 13 amino acids. Germline V gene data show CDR1 as MNHEY and CDR2 as SVGAGI. V was pared by 4 bases and J by 3 bases, with 9 bases between. CDR3 in DNA: TGTGCCAGCAGTTCGGGCAGAAAAGAGACCCAGTACTTC. It is translated as CASSSGRKETQYF.

The chain has TRBV7-2 and TRBJ1-6, with D unclear. Germline lookup yields CDR1 SGHTA and CDR2 FQGNSA. The ends were cut back, 5 bases at V and 13 bases at J, with 18 bases in the middle. The CDR3 is 14 amino acids. CDR3 nucleotide sequence: TGTGCCAGCAGCAGTGCTGGCGCCGCTTCGCCCCTCCACTTT. Amino acids: CASSSAGAASPLHF.

This clone was found many times. The gene calls are TRBV18 and TRBJ1-4, with a tentative D call TRBD1 (5 bases). The V end lost 6 bases, the J end lost 3 bases, and 11 bases lay between the germline ends. The germline gives CDR1 KGHSH, CDR2 LQKENI. CDR3 length equals 14 residues. CDR3 residues: CASSLQGSNEKLFF. CDR3 in DNA: TGTGCCAGCTCCCTGCAGGGTTCTAATGAAAAACTGTTTTTT. The full variable domain, its missing parts supplied by reference TRBV18 and TRBJ1-4, is NAGVMQNPRHLVRRRGQEARLRCSPMKGHSHVYWYRQLPEEGLKFMVYLQKENIIDESGMPKERFSAEFPKEGPSILRIQQVVRGDSAAYFCASSLQGSNEKLFFGSGTQLSVL.

The V call is TRBV11-3, the J call TRBJ1-6, with D maybe TRBD1 (6 bases). There are 15 residues in the CDR3. The V gene lost 5 bases and the J gene lost 3 bases, with 11 bases spanning the gap. Germline V gene data show CDR1 as SGHNT and CDR2 as YENEEA. The CDR3 coding sequence is TGTGCCAGCAGCGTACAGGGCTACTATAATTCACCCCTCCACTTT. Translated: CASSVQGYYNSPLHF. The full variable domain, in which reference TRBV11-3 and TRBJ1-6 provide the parts outside the CDR3, is EAGVVQSPRYKIIEKKQPVAFWCNPISGHNTLYWYLQNLGQGPELLIRYENEEAVDDSQLPKDRFSAERLKGVDSTLKIQPAELGDSAVYLCASSVQGYYNSPLHFGNGTRLTVT.

This chain connects TRBV6-2 or TRBV6-3 to TRBJ2-1, with D maybe TRBD2 (7 bases). Trimming removed 2 bases at V and 4 bases at J, with 12 bases between. The CDR3 has 15 residues. CDR1 is MNHEY and CDR2 is SVGEGT in the germline V gene. CDR3 amino acids: CASSYGGGGYNEQFF. CDR3 DNA sequence: TGTGCCAGCAGTTACGGGGGAGGGGGGTACAATGAGCAGTTCTTC.

The chain couples TRBV7-2 to TRBJ1-5; D might be TRBD1 (6 bases). Germline lookup yields CDR1 SGHTA and CDR2 FQGNSA. V lost 5 bases to trimming and J lost 7 bases, with 18 bases between them. The CDR3 is 15 residues long. The CDR3 DNA reads as TGTGCCAGCAGCGCCCGGGGGGGGCCAATACAGCCCCAGCATTTT. Translation: CASSARGGPIQPQHF.

The genes are TRBV19 and TRBJ2-1, with D perhaps TRBD2 (6 bases). Looked up from germline, CDR1 is LNHDA and CDR2 is SQIVND (reference sequence). The CDR3 extends over 16 amino acids. Trimming removed 8 bases at V and 4 bases at J, with 21 bases between. The CDR3 DNA is TGTGCCAGTTCTCCCGCGGGGAAGACCGTGTACAATGAGCAGTTCTTC. Its protein is CASSPAGKTVYNEQFF.

This clone was found a few times. V usage is TRBV5-1 and J usage is TRBJ2-4; tentatively, D is TRBD2 (6 bases). Trimming stripped 2 bases from V and 0 bases from J, with 6 bases between. The CDR3 covers 14 residues. Germline V gene sequence: CDR1 SGHRS, CDR2 YFSETQ. The DNA of the CDR3 is TGCGCCAGCAGCTTCGGGGGAGCCAAAAACATTCAGTACTTC. It encodes CASSFGGAKNIQYF. Looking up the rest from reference TRBV5-1 and TRBJ2-4 gives the full variable domain: KAGVTQTPRYLIKTRGQQVTLSCSPISGHRSVSWYQQTPGQGLQFLFEYFSETQRNKGNFPGRFSGRQFSNSRSEMNVSTLELGDSALYLCASSFGGAKNIQYFGAGTRLSVL.

The chain couples TRBV6-5 to TRBJ1-3; TRBD1 might be the D (6 bases). Trimming stripped 7 bases from V and 3 bases from J, with 13 bases between. CDR1 is MNHEY, CDR2 SVGAGI, per germline. The length of the CDR3 is 14 residues. The CDR3 DNA sequence: TGTGCCAGCACTCGGGGACAAGATGGAAACACCATATATTTT. As protein: CASTRGQDGNTIYF.

The V gene is TRBV10-3, the J gene TRBJ2-5, with a possible D match to TRBD1 (6 bases). Germline CDR1 reads ENHRY; CDR2 reads SYGVKD. The V and J ends lost 10 bases and 5 bases respectively, with 17 bases between them. The CDR3 is 13 amino acids. This chain's CDR3 is CATTGYGRETQYF. CDR3 DNA: TGTGCCACGACAGGCTATGGTCGGGAGACCCAGTACTTC.

CDR3 in amino acids: CASSSDHRQGDTGEQYF. CDR3 coding DNA: TGTGCCAGCAGCTCAGACCACCGACAGGGAGATACAGGGGAGCAGTACTTC. V usage is TRBV7-8 and J usage is TRBJ2-7; 7 bases align to TRBD1. CDR1 SGHVS and CDR2 FQNEAQ come from the germline V gene. CDR3 length equals 17 residues. V dropped 4 bases and J dropped 7; count of bases not matched to a gene: 19.

This chain connects TRBV12-3 or TRBV12-4 to TRBJ2-7, with 7 bases fitting TRBD2. The V and J ends lost 3 bases and 5 bases, in that order; junction bases with no gene match: 1. This CDR3 is built from 12 residues. The CDR3, as DNA: TGTGCCAGCAGTTTGGGGGGGAACGAGCAGTACTTC. It is translated as CASSLGGNEQYF.

Remarks on this clone: The junction departs from the called germline gene at one end, perhaps through a read error. In DNA form, the CDR3 reads TGTGCCAGCAGCGAAGTTAACGGTGGATCCGTGTACTTC. This gives the protein CASSEVNGGSVYF. The chain links TRBV2 to TRBJ2-7; D is unresolved. The CDR3 has 13 residues. CDR1 is SNHLY and CDR2 is FYNNEI in the germline V gene.

The rearrangement uses TRBV3-1 (or the pseudogene TRBV3-2) and TRBJ2-1; 7 bases map to TRBD2. The V gene end was trimmed by 6 bases and the J gene end by 5 bases; junction bases not matched to a gene: 7. CDR1 is LGHDT and CDR2 is YNNKEL in the germline V gene (reference sequence). The CDR3 has 14 residues. CDR3 sequence reads: CASRNSGPDNEQFF. In nucleotides, the CDR3 is TGTGCCAGCAGAAATAGCGGGCCAGACAATGAGCAGTTCTTC.

This chain links TRBV19 with TRBJ1-2; the D is unclear. Trimming stripped 5 bases from V and 7 bases from J, with 17 bases between. The length of the CDR3 is 14 residues. Germline V lookup: CDR1 LNHDA, CDR2 SQIVND (reference sequence). The CDR3, as DNA: TGTGCCAGTAGTGGTACAGCATTAAACGTTGGCTACACCTTC. This encodes CASSGTALNVGYTF.